This is a list of T cell receptor beta chains from one sample in a study of radiotherapy plus CTLA-4 blockade in lung cancer. The repertoire was sequenced with immunoSEQ multiplex PCR; TCRdb's copy has only in-frame clones and lacks some. The sample shows about 48,000 clones, 82% of them seen only once. Sequenced here: peripheral blood, sampled from a patient treated with radiotherapy plus ipilimumab. All receptors derive from a human donor with non-small cell lung cancer who had stable disease on radiotherapy plus ipilimumab. CDR3s include the opening cysteine and the closing phenylalanine or tryptophan. Fields, in order: V gene, CDR3 length, CDR3 protein.

v_gene: TRBV5-1
len: 18
CDR3aa: CASSLATLAGGNSNEQFF

v_gene: TRBV14
len: 15
CDR3aa: CASSQVGKNTGELFF

v_gene: TRBV7-2
len: 12
CDR3aa: CASSLLEGTQYF

v_gene: TRBV5-1
len: 14
CDR3aa: CASSPGGSPGELFF

v_gene: TRBV5-4
len: 16
CDR3aa: CASSSRLAGEVYEQFF

v_gene: TRBV5-1
len: 14
CDR3aa: CASSLDLATGELFF

v_gene: TRBV27
len: 15
CDR3aa: CASSLGQGSNQPQHF

v_gene: TRBV30
len: 14
CDR3aa: CAWSAGQSNQPQHF

v_gene: TRBV6-1
len: 16
CDR3aa: CASSGTSGRVYNEQFF

v_gene: TRBV5-6
len: 16
CDR3aa: CASSFVPSGSLAEQYF

v_gene: TRBV7-8
len: 15
CDR3aa: CASSLGLAGVDEQFF

v_gene: TRBV19
len: 13
CDR3aa: CASSQPGEGKLFF

v_gene: TRBV4-3
len: 12
CDR3aa: CASSQTGGELFF

v_gene: TRBV18
len: 16
CDR3aa: CASSPRTSASNQPQHF

v_gene: TRBV19
len: 12
CDR3aa: CASKGALEPQHF

v_gene: TRBV7-2
len: 13
CDR3aa: CASSRDRVSGYTF

v_gene: TRBV6-5
len: 15
CDR3aa: CASSKQSGRNYGYTF